The 7 T cell receptor beta chains below were found in one sample sequenced in a study of blood T cells in healthy people across ages. With a J-beta primer mix and a sample-barcoded 5' primer, a second PCR ran about 7 to 12 cycles. TCRdb ran MiXCR on the 5' RACE reads and lists one entry per CDR3 protein. The sample holds about 930,000 distinct CDR3 sequences, almost 30% seen once. The same sample was also studied in work on T cells of mothers and their children.

Input material: blood. All receptors derive from a woman in her thirties or forties in good health.

This clonotype was detected only a few times. The chain employs TRBV7-9 and TRBJ2-1, with D possibly being TRBD1 (6 bases). Germline V gives CDR1 SEHNR, CDR2 FQNEAQ (reference sequence). V lost 5 bases and J lost 4, with 15 bases in between. The CDR3 totals 15 residues. The CDR3, as DNA: TGTGCCAGCAGCACAACAGGGATCCTTTACAATGAGCAGTTCTTC. It translates to CASSTTGILYNEQFF.

This clonotype was picked up a small number of times. The chain combines TRBV7-2 with TRBJ1-2; no clear D gene. There are 10 residues in the CDR3. V was trimmed by 8 bases and J by 4 bases, leaving 5 bases between them. Germline V gives CDR1 SGHTA, CDR2 FQGNSA. The CDR3, as DNA: TGTGCCAGCCCCGGCTATGGCTACACCTTC. Residues: CASPGYGYTF.

This clonotype was detected only a few times. This chain joins TRBV18 and TRBJ2-1, with D perhaps TRBD2 (6 bases). V shed 8 bases and J shed 0 bases, with 11 bases lying between them. The CDR3 length is 14 residues. Looked up from germline, CDR1 is KGHSH and CDR2 is LQKENI. The CDR3 nucleotides read TGTGCCAGCGTGGGGGAGGACTCCTACAATGAGCAGTTCTTC. Encoded protein: CASVGEDSYNEQFF.

CDR3 amino acids: CASTIPGTGNTEAFF. In DNA, the CDR3 is TGTGCCAGCACCATCCCGGGGACAGGGAACACTGAAGCTTTCTTT. The chain has TRBV12-3 or TRBV12-4 and TRBJ1-1, with 8 bases identical to TRBD1. V lost 7 bases, J lost 1 base, and 8 bases stayed unmatched. There are 15 residues in the CDR3.

CDR3 nucleotide sequence: TGTGCCAGCAGAGTCTTGAGGGGGATTGGCTACACCTTC. Protein: CASRVLRGIGYTF. The J gene is TRBJ1-2, the V gene TRBV28, with D possibly matching TRBD1 (6 bases). This CDR3 comprises 13 residues. V lost 6 bases and J lost 7, with 15 bases in between. CDR1 MDHEN and CDR2 SYDVKM come from the germline V gene.

Only a few counts were recorded for this clonotype. The V and J genes are TRBV7-2 and TRBJ1-2; D unclear. Looked up from germline, CDR1 is SGHTA and CDR2 is FQGNSA. V lost 4 bases and J lost 6, with 15 bases in between. The CDR3 spans 14 residues. Here the CDR3 DNA reads TGTGCCAGCAGCTCGGAGGCCTGGGGAAATGGCTACACCTTC. This encodes CASSSEAWGNGYTF. The full variable domain, completed using reference TRBV7-2 and TRBJ1-2, is GAGVSQSPSNKVTEKGKDVELRCDPISGHTALYWYRQSLGQGLEFLIYFQGNSAPDKSGLPSDRFSAERTGGSVSTLTIQRTQQEDSAVYLCASSSEAWGNGYTFGSGTRLTVV.

This clonotype has a count of ten or more. The chain uses TRBV5-1 and TRBJ1-2; D is unclear. Looked up from germline, CDR1 is SGHRS and CDR2 is YFSETQ. Trimming stripped 1 base from V and 5 bases from J, with 9 bases between. The CDR3 sequence is 13 residues long. Here the CDR3 reads CASSLNQRYGYTF. CDR3 bases: TGCGCCAGCAGCTTGAACCAACGGTATGGCTACACCTTC.